The 28 T cell receptor beta chains in this list originate from one sample, sequenced in a study of blood T cells in healthy people across ages. Alongside a J-beta primer mix, a sample-barcoded 5' primer served in a second PCR lasting roughly 6 to 11 cycles. In TCRdb, the 5' RACE reads were re-called with MiXCR into one record per CDR3 protein. Counted here are fewer than 600,000 distinct CDR3 sequences, roughly a quarter occurring once; the ten biggest clones make up 3% to 4%. These same data were also listed under a study on T cells of mothers and their children.

Sequenced material: blood. The receptors here all came from a boy aged 2 to 10 in good health.

This chain joins TRBV5-1 and TRBJ2-1; 7 bases agree with TRBD2. The J segment lost 5 bases and the V segment lost 4 bases, leaving 12 bases of the junction unmatched. The germline CDR1 and CDR2 sequences are SGHRS and YFSETQ. This CDR3 is 16 amino acids long. In DNA form, the CDR3 reads TGCGCCAGCAGCCCCACCGCCGGGACTACAAACAATGAGCAGTTCTTC. It specifies CASSPTAGTTNNEQFF.

This clonotype was observed a handful of times. The rearrangement uses TRBV12-5 and TRBJ2-2; tentative D call: TRBD2 (6 bases). Germline lookup yields CDR1 LGHNT and CDR2 FRNRAP. The CDR3 runs to 14 residues. V lost 6 bases, J lost 2 bases, and 10 bases lay in between. CDR3 amino acids: CASGSGLNTGELFF. Written as DNA, the CDR3 is TGTGCTAGTGGGTCGGGACTCAACACCGGGGAGCTGTTTTTT.

The CDR3 nucleotides are TGTGCCAGCAGCTTAGCGGGAGCGATAGCCAAAAACATTCAGTACTTC. Its protein is CASSLAGAIAKNIQYF. The chain uses TRBV11-2 and TRBJ2-4; the D gene is possibly TRBD2 (6 bases). This CDR3 has 16 residues. Germline CDR1 reads SGHAT; CDR2 reads FQNNGV. With 1 base removed from V and 0 bases from J, the gap between germline ends came to 10 bases.

In nucleotides, the CDR3 is TGTGCCAGCTCACCACTAGCGGAAAGAAACAATGAGCAGTTCTTC. Its protein is CASSPLAERNNEQFF. The rearrangement uses TRBV18 and TRBJ2-7; a weak D match, TRBD2 (6 bases). TRBJ2-1 matches the DNA end more closely, so the J call is doubtful. Germline CDR1 is KGHSH and CDR2 is LQKENI. The CDR3 consists of 15 residues.

As DNA, the CDR3 is TGCAGTGCGGGAGACTTTAAAACACCGACACAAGAGACCCAGTACTTC. It encodes CSAGDFKTPTQETQYF. This sequence joins TRBV20-1 and TRBJ2-5, with D possibly TRBD2 on 5 matching bases. Trimming left V 6 bases short and J 2 bases short, with 22 bases between. Germline CDR1 reads DFQATT; CDR2 reads SNEGSKA (reference sequence). The CDR3 totals 16 residues.

There are a few counts of this clonotype. The chain joins TRBV9 to TRBJ2-3, with D perhaps TRBD2 (5 bases). CDR3 length: 15 amino acids. Trimming removed 0 bases at V and 2 bases at J, with 10 bases between. The germline V gene encodes CDR1 SGDLS and CDR2 YYNGEE. Written as DNA, the CDR3 is TGTGCCAGCAGCGTAGCTGCGGGTCTCACAGATACGCAGTATTTT. Its translation is CASSVAAGLTDTQYF.

The table lists this clonotype with a few counts. The J gene is TRBJ2-5, the V gene TRBV4-3, with 8 bases that match TRBD1. Germline V lookup: CDR1 LGHNA, CDR2 YSLEER. The CDR3 covers 18 residues. V lost 2 bases and J lost 3; bases outside the gene matches: 14. CDR3 loop: CASSQIARGQGSEETQYF. The DNA of the CDR3 is TGCGCCAGCAGCCAAATCGCCCGCGGACAGGGAAGTGAAGAGACCCAGTACTTC.

This clonotype showed up just a few times. For the CDR3, the DNA is TGTGCCAGCAGCCTCTTCGGGGTTAGCGGGGGGTACAATGAGCAGTTCTTC. Encoded protein: CASSLFGVSGGYNEQFF. V is TRBV4-2 and J is TRBJ2-1, with 10 bases lining up with TRBD2. V shed 4 bases, J shed 4 bases, and the junction held 10 bases outside the gene matches. The germline V gene has CDR1 LGHNA and CDR2 YNFKEQ. The CDR3 consists of 17 residues.

About this clonotype itself: It may be a read error: a sequence one base away is much more abundant. The chain employs TRBV5-5 and TRBJ2-7; D is undetermined. Germline CDR1 reads SGHKS; CDR2 reads YYEKEE (reference sequence). This CDR3 is built from 11 residues. The V end was cut by 2 bases, the J end by 6 bases, with 6 bases between. CDR3: CASSLPGEQYF. CDR3 DNA sequence: TGTGCCAGCAGCTTACCAGGCGAGCAGTACTTC.

The chain has TRBV27 and TRBJ1-4; D unresolved. The CDR3 extends over 15 amino acids. Germline V CDR1 and CDR2: MNHEY, SMNVEV (reference sequence). V lost 10 bases and J lost 7, with 22 bases in between. The CDR3 loop reads CANNKSQKLIEKLFF. Written as DNA, the CDR3 is TGTGCCAACAACAAATCCCAGAAGTTAATTGAAAAACTGTTTTTT.

This clonotype was seen more than once but under ten times. The V gene is TRBV28, the J gene TRBJ1-3, with D maybe TRBD1 (6 bases). V was clipped by 6 bases and J by 0 bases, with 12 bases between them. CDR1 and CDR2 (germline): MDHEN, SYDVKM. This CDR3 has 15 residues. CDR3: CASRRGIPSGNTIYF. The CDR3 nucleotides are TGTGCCAGCAGAAGGGGGATACCCTCTGGAAACACCATATATTTT. Combining the CDR3 with reference TRBV28 and TRBJ1-3 gives the whole variable domain DVKVTQSSRYLVKRTGEKVFLECVQDMDHENMFWYRQDPGLGLRLIYFSYDVKMKEKGDIPEGYSVSREKKERFSLILESASTNQTSMYLCASRRGIPSGNTIYFGEGSWLTVV.

This chain uses TRBV9 with TRBJ1-2; D may be TRBD1 (5 bases). There are 14 residues in the CDR3. The V end was cut by 4 bases, the J end by 3 bases, with 13 bases between. The germline gives CDR1 SGDLS, CDR2 YYNGEE. CDR3 sequence reads: CASSSPEGYYGYTF. CDR3 bases: TGTGCCAGCAGCTCACCTGAGGGGTACTATGGCTACACCTTC.

The J gene is TRBJ2-5, the V gene TRBV5-1; 9 nucleotides align to TRBD2. The end of the DNA aligns better with TRBJ2-7, so the J call may be wrong. Germline V gene sequence: CDR1 SGHRS, CDR2 YFSETQ. This CDR3 has 15 amino acids. The CDR3 DNA follows: TGCGCCAGCAGGTCGGGTAGCGGGGGCTCCTACGAGCAGTACTTC. Its translation is CASRSGSGGSYEQYF.

Of note for this clonotype: The junction departs from germline at one end; a sequencing error may be responsible. The chain recombines TRBV12-5 with TRBJ2-1, with 9 nucleotides matching TRBD2. Germline CDR1 reads LGHNT; CDR2 reads FRNRAP. This CDR3 has 15 residues. CDR3 bases: TGTGCTAGTGCCCTTAGCGGGGGAGCTTACAATGAGCAGCTCTTC. Translating gives CASALSGGAYNEQLF.

This clonotype was counted only a few times. This chain links TRBV5-1 with TRBJ2-6, with 7 bases lining up with TRBD1. Germline CDR1 is SGHRS and CDR2 is YFSETQ. Losses at the gene ends were 7 bases for V and 0 bases for J; bases not matched to a gene: 4. CDR3 length equals 15 residues. The CDR3 spells CASRQGSSGANVLTF. In nucleotides, the CDR3 is TGCGCCAGCCGACAGGGTAGCTCTGGGGCCAACGTCCTGACTTTC.

The chain combines TRBV5-1 with TRBJ2-7, with D possibly being TRBD1 (7 bases). The CDR3 totals 14 residues. The germline V and J ends were trimmed by 4 bases and 3 bases, with 14 bases remaining between them. CDR1 is SGHRS and CDR2 is YFSETQ in the germline V gene. CDR3 in DNA: TGCGCCAGCAGCATTTCAGGGGGGATCTACGAGCAGTACTTC. Protein product: CASSISGGIYEQYF. The full variable domain, completed using reference TRBV5-1 and TRBJ2-7, is KAGVTQTPRYLIKTRGQQVTLSCSPISGHRSVSWYQQTPGQGLQFLFEYFSETQRNKGNFPGRFSGRQFSNSRSEMNVSTLELGDSALYLCASSISGGIYEQYFGPGTRLTVT.

CDR3 nucleotides: TGTGCCAGCAGCTCCTCCGGGACTAGCGGGAGACAAAACATTCAGTACTTC. Protein product: CASSSSGTSGRQNIQYF. This sequence joins TRBV7-2 and TRBJ2-4; TRBD2 matches 14 bases. Unmatched junction bases numbered 7, after V lost 4 bases and J lost 5 bases. The germline V gene encodes CDR1 SGHTA and CDR2 FQGNSA. The CDR3 runs to 17 residues.

The genes are TRBV20-1 and TRBJ1-6; D not resolved. Germline-derived CDR1 and CDR2 are DFQATT and SNEGSKA (reference sequence). Trimming removed 0 bases from V and 9 bases from J, with 9 bases in between. The CDR3 is made up of 13 amino acids. CDR3 sequence: CSARESGGSPLHF. The CDR3 region has the DNA TGCAGTGCTAGAGAGTCGGGAGGTTCACCCCTCCACTTT.

The chain couples TRBV12-5 to TRBJ2-5; 11 positions match TRBD2. Germline V gives CDR1 LGHNT, CDR2 FRNRAP. The CDR3 contains 15 residues. V shed 0 bases, J shed 7 bases, and the junction held 4 bases outside the gene matches. CDR3 DNA: TGTGCTAGTGGTTTGGTGGGACTAGCGGCGGGGACCCAGTACTTC. Its translation: CASGLVGLAAGTQYF.

This clonotype has just a few counts. The chain links TRBV9 to TRBJ2-5; D is uncertain. V dropped 2 bases and J dropped 2 bases, with 7 bases sitting between them. CDR1 and CDR2 from the germline V gene are SGDLS and YYNGEE. The CDR3 contains 13 residues. DNA of the CDR3: TGTGCCAGCAGCGTTGGGCTGCAAGAGACCCAGTACTTC. Its protein is CASSVGLQETQYF.

This chain links TRBV29-1 with TRBJ1-2; maybe TRBD1 (5 bases). The germline V and J ends were trimmed by 3 bases and 7 bases, with 12 bases remaining between them. The CDR3 extends over 12 amino acids. The V gene's germline CDR1 is SQVTM and CDR2 ANQGSEA. The CDR3 DNA sequence: TGCAGCGTTGAGCAGGGTTATGGTGGCTACACCTTC. This translates into CSVEQGYGGYTF.

The gene calls are TRBV12-5 and TRBJ1-5, with D maybe TRBD1 (5 bases). CDR1 LGHNT and CDR2 FRNRAP come from the germline V gene. Trimming left V 7 bases short and J 2 bases short, with 15 bases between. CDR3 length: 15 amino acids. The DNA of the CDR3 is TGTGCTAGTGTTCCGGACACGGGGGGCAATCAGCCCCAGCATTTT. The encoded protein is CASVPDTGGNQPQHF.

The chain joins TRBV11-2 to TRBJ1-1; no clear D gene. CDR3 length: 14 amino acids. CDR1 is SGHAT and CDR2 is FQNNGV in the germline V gene. Trimming stripped 5 bases from V and 5 bases from J, with 15 bases between. The CDR3 spells CASSPSAWGTEAFF. In DNA form, the CDR3 reads TGTGCCAGCAGCCCCTCGGCCTGGGGTACTGAAGCTTTCTTT.

This clonotype was counted only a few times. The J gene is TRBJ2-5, the V gene TRBV20-1; possibly TRBD1 or TRBD2 for D (5 bases each). Between the trimmed V and J ends, which lost 6 bases and 3 bases, there was a span of 14 bases. The CDR3 sequence is 13 residues long. Per the germline V gene, CDR1 is DFQATT and CDR2 is SNEGSKA (reference sequence). CDR3 sequence (DNA): TGCAGTGCGGAGACCGGGACGGAAGAGACCCAGTACTTC. Protein: CSAETGTEETQYF.

This clonotype has only a few counts. The chain couples TRBV3-1 to TRBJ1-2; tentatively, D is TRBD1 (6 bases). The CDR3 totals 16 residues. The germline V gene encodes CDR1 LGHDT and CDR2 YNNKEL (reference sequence). Trimming stripped 0 bases from V and 8 bases from J, with 19 bases between. The CDR3: CASSQDQTGAGGGYTF. CDR3 nucleotide sequence: TGTGCCAGCAGCCAAGATCAGACAGGCGCCGGGGGAGGCTACACCTTC.

This clonotype was recorded only once. The genes are TRBV29-1 and TRBJ1-2; D is uncertain. The germline CDR1 and CDR2 sequences are SQVTM and ANQGSEA. Trimming shortened V by 5 bases and J by 0 bases, and 10 bases separated the two germline ends. The CDR3 runs 13 residues. CDR3 amino acids: CSVSPTANYGYTF. Written as DNA, the CDR3 is TGCAGCGTTTCCCCTACTGCTAACTATGGCTACACCTTC.

This chain links TRBV30 with TRBJ2-3; TRBD1 agrees at 7 bases. In germline, CDR1 is GTSNPN, CDR2 SVGIG (reference sequence). There are 15 residues in the CDR3. Trimming cost V 3 bases and J 0 bases; bases outside gene matches: 6. In DNA, the CDR3 is TGTGCCTGGAGCCAAGGGACAGTCAGCACAGATACGCAGTATTTT. Protein: CAWSQGTVSTDTQYF.

This chain joins TRBV5-1 and TRBJ2-3; possible D gene TRBD2, 5 bases. Trimming removed 2 bases from V and 0 bases from J, with 16 bases in between. Germline V gene sequence: CDR1 SGHRS, CDR2 YFSETQ. The CDR3 is made up of 17 amino acids. The CDR3 reads CASSFPTRSDSTDTQYF. The CDR3 bases are TGCGCCAGCAGCTTTCCCACTAGGAGTGATAGCACAGATACGCAGTATTTT. Using reference TRBV5-1 and TRBJ2-3 for the parts outside the CDR3, the full variable domain is KAGVTQTPRYLIKTRGQQVTLSCSPISGHRSVSWYQQTPGQGLQFLFEYFSETQRNKGNFPGRFSGRQFSNSRSEMNVSTLELGDSALYLCASSFPTRSDSTDTQYFGPGTRLTVL.